The 15 T cell receptor beta chains in this list originate from one sample, sequenced in a study of Graves' ophthalmopathy and Graves' hyperthyroidism. The TCR beta CDR3 regions underwent amplification from RNA transcripts. Following a first-round RT-PCR that used HTBI primers, a second-round multiplex PCR was carried out. MiXCR, run by TCRdb on the multiplex PCR reads, gives a single entry per CDR3 protein. Of around 1,200,000 distinct CDR3 sequences detected, less than 45% appear once; the ten largest clones hold roughly 11%. Specimen: peripheral blood or thyroid tissue (not recorded which). The receptors here all came from an adult man with Graves' hyperthyroidism.

The rearrangement joins TRBV7-9 to TRBJ2-2; weak D call: TRBD2 (5 bases). This CDR3 is built from 14 residues. Germline CDR1 SEHNR, CDR2 FQNEAQ (reference sequence). V lost 4 bases and J lost 8, with 14 bases in between. The CDR3 DNA follows: TGTGCCAGCAGCTCGGACGGGATGCGTGGGGAGCTGTTTTTT. Its protein product is CASSSDGMRGELFF.

V gene TRBV19 combines with J gene TRBJ1-3, with D unclear. Germline V gives CDR1 LNHDA, CDR2 SQIVND (reference sequence). Trimming shortened V by 4 bases and J by 7 bases, and 11 bases separated the two germline ends. The CDR3 is 13 amino acids. CDR3 sequence reads: CASSTPGMNTIYF. The CDR3 DNA reads as TGTGCCAGTAGTACCCCTGGCATGAACACCATATATTTT.

This clonotype was picked up a small number of times. This chain connects TRBV7-9 to TRBJ2-7, with D tentatively TRBD1 (5 bases). The CDR3 sequence is 13 residues long. V was shortened by 0 bases and J by 7 bases, with 10 bases between the two germline ends. Per the germline V gene, CDR1 is SEHNR and CDR2 is FQNEAQ (reference sequence). CDR3 region: CASSLAGRWEQYF. CDR3 DNA sequence: TGTGCCAGCAGCTTAGCGGGGCGATGGGAGCAGTACTTC.

The V gene is TRBV6-5, the J gene TRBJ2-7; possibly TRBD1 for D (6 bases). Germline V lookup: CDR1 MNHEY, CDR2 SVGAGI. V was shortened by 10 bases and J by 2 bases, with 18 bases between the two germline ends. The CDR3 consists of 14 residues. CDR3 protein: CATKKTGFPYEQYF. In DNA form, the CDR3 reads TGTGCCACCAAGAAAACAGGGTTCCCCTACGAGCAGTACTTC.

This clonotype was detected only once. The V gene is TRBV18, the J gene TRBJ2-5; D might be TRBD2 (5 bases). CDR1 and CDR2 (germline): KGHSH, LQKENI. The CDR3 length is 14 residues. V lost 5 bases and J 7 bases, leaving 17 bases between the germline ends. In DNA, the CDR3 is TGTGCCAGCTCATCGGACGGGGATCTCGGGACCCAGTACTTC. Its translation is CASSSDGDLGTQYF.

This clonotype has at least ten counts. V and J are TRBV19 and TRBJ2-5, with 10 bases lining up with TRBD2. The CDR3 runs to 13 residues. CDR1 is LNHDA, CDR2 SQIVND, per germline (reference sequence). The V segment lost 6 bases and the J segment 4 bases; nucleotides outside the gene matches: 2. The CDR3 sequence is CASRASGGETQYF. The CDR3 nucleotides read TGTGCCAGTAGGGCTAGCGGGGGAGAGACCCAGTACTTC.

CDR3 DNA sequence: TGTGCCACCAGCAGAGGATCCGGGACAGGGTCTGAAGCTTTCTTT. This gives the protein CATSRGSGTGSEAFF. The chain has TRBV15 and TRBJ1-1; 9 bases are shared with TRBD1. Germline CDR1 is LNHNV and CDR2 is YYDKDF (reference sequence). The CDR3 runs to 15 residues. With 1 base clipped from V and 6 bases from J, the junction kept 6 bases outside the gene matches.

The gene calls are TRBV6-2 or TRBV6-3 and TRBJ1-4; the D is unclear. V was cut by 6 bases and J by 7 bases, with 12 bases left in between. The CDR3 runs 13 residues. CDR1 and CDR2 from the germline V gene are MNHEY and SVGEGT. Here the CDR3 reads CASRSLDVEKLFF. CDR3 coding DNA: TGTGCCAGCAGATCGTTGGACGTTGAAAAACTGTTTTTT.

In this sample, this clonotype turned up a few times. This sequence joins TRBV28 and TRBJ2-5; weak D call: TRBD2 (6 bases). V was clipped by 7 bases and J by 4 bases, with 7 bases between them. This CDR3 region has 11 residues. In germline, CDR1 is MDHEN, CDR2 SYDVKM. The CDR3 sequence: CASKEGETQYF. CDR3 nucleotides: TGTGCCAGCAAGGAGGGAGAGACCCAGTACTTC.

This chain joins TRBV5-1 and TRBJ2-2; 10 bases agree with TRBD2. The J segment lost 6 bases and the V segment lost 4 bases, leaving 9 bases of the junction unmatched. Germline CDR1 SGHRS, CDR2 YFSETQ. The CDR3 runs to 16 residues. This CDR3 is CASSNVLAGVAGELFF. CDR3 DNA: TGCGCCAGCAGCAATGTTCTAGCGGGAGTTGCCGGGGAGCTGTTTTTT.

This clonotype was picked up a small number of times. V usage is TRBV6-2 or TRBV6-3 and J usage is TRBJ2-7; TRBD1 might be the D (6 bases). This CDR3 comprises 17 residues. The germline V gene has CDR1 MNHEY and CDR2 SVGEGT. Trimming stripped 2 bases from V and 1 base from J, with 18 bases between. This CDR3 reads CASSYPAPGHVSYEQYF. CDR3 nucleotide sequence: TGTGCCAGCAGTTACCCCGCCCCGGGACACGTTTCCTACGAGCAGTACTTC.

This clonotype was found many times. The V call is TRBV7-9, the J call TRBJ1-2; D unclear. CDR1 and CDR2 (germline): SEHNR, FQNEAQ (reference sequence). This CDR3 comprises 14 residues. V was pared by 1 base and J by 3 bases, with 9 bases between. The DNA for the CDR3 is TGTGCCAGCAGCTTAGGATGGGTGGACTATGGCTACACCTTC. The encoded protein is CASSLGWVDYGYTF.

V is TRBV6-6 and J is TRBJ1-1; D is possibly TRBD1 (5 bases). Per the germline V gene, CDR1 is MNHNY and CDR2 is SVGAGI (reference sequence). The CDR3 runs to 13 residues. V lost 7 bases and J lost 5, with 14 bases in between. This CDR3 is CASIPGYGTEAFF. DNA of the CDR3: TGTGCCAGCATTCCAGGGTACGGAACTGAAGCTTTCTTT.

This clonotype was observed a handful of times. This chain joins TRBV12-3 or TRBV12-4 and TRBJ1-4; D gene ambiguous. The V gene lost 3 bases and the J gene lost 2 bases, with 13 bases spanning the gap. The CDR3 loop spans 16 amino acids. The CDR3 loop reads CASSLLGIATNEKLFF. The CDR3 DNA follows: TGTGCCAGCAGTTTGTTAGGGATTGCCACTAATGAAAAACTGTTTTTT.

V gene TRBV5-1 combines with J gene TRBJ2-7; D gene unclear. The ends were cut back, 0 bases at V and 7 bases at J, with 8 bases in the middle. Germline V CDR1 and CDR2: SGHRS, YFSETQ. This CDR3 is built from 12 residues. The CDR3 region is CASSLEFNEQYF. For the CDR3, the DNA is TGCGCCAGCAGCTTGGAGTTTAATGAGCAGTACTTC.